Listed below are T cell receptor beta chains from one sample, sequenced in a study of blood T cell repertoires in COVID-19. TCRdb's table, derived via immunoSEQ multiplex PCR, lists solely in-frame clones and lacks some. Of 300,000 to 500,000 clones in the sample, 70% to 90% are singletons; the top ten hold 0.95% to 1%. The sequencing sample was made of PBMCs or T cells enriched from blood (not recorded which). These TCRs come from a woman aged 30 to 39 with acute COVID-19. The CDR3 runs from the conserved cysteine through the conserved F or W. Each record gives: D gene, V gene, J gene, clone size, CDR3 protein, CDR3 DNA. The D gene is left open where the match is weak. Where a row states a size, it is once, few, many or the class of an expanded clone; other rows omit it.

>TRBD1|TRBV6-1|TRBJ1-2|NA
CASSDRGRGGYTF
TGTGCCAGCAGTGACAGGGGGCGAGGTGGCTACACCTTC
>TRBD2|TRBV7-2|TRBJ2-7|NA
CASSLGAGGPREQYF
TGTGCCAGCAGCTTAGGAGCGGGGGGTCCGCGCGAGCAGTACTTC
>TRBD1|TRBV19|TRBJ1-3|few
CATGTGGISGNTIYF
TGTGCCACTGGGACAGGGGGAATCTCTGGAAACACCATATATTTT
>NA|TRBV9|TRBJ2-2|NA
CASSTTARSGELFF
TGTGCCAGCAGCACCACCGCGAGATCCGGGGAGCTGTTTTTT
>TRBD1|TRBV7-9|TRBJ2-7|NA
CASSYRDRGQYEQYF
TGTGCCAGCAGCTACCGGGACAGGGGGCAATACGAGCAGTACTTC
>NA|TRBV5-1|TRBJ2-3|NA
CASSLSGGAGTDTQYF
TGCGCCAGCAGCTTGTCTGGGGGGGCCGGCACAGATACGCAGTATTTT
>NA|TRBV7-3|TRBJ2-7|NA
CASSLDGRDEQYF
TGTGCCAGCAGCTTGGACGGCAGGGACGAGCAGTACTTC
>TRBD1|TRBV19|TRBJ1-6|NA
CASSRPGTGGSSPLHF
TGTGCCAGTAGTAGACCCGGGACAGGGGGCTCTTCACCCCTCCACTTT
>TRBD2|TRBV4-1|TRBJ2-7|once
CASSHKTSGPYEQYF
TGCGCCAGCAGCCATAAGACTAGCGGTCCCTACGAGCAGTACTTC
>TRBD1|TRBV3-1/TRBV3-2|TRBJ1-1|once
CASSQDYPRGAEAFF
TGTGCCAGCAGCCAAGATTACCCCAGGGGGGCTGAAGCTTTCTTT
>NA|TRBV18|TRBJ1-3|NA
CASSPRGEGNTIYF
TGTGCCAGCTCACCGCGGGGAGAGGGAAACACCATATATTTT
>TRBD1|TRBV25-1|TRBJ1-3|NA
CASGLGLGGSSGNTIYF
TGTGCCAGCGGATTAGGATTAGGGGGCTCCTCTGGAAACACCATATATTTT
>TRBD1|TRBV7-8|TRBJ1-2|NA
CASSLARDREGEGYTF
TGTGCCAGCAGCTTAGCGAGGGACAGGGAAGGGGAAGGCTACACCTTC
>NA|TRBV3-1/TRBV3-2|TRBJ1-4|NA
CASSQVGGTNEKLFF
TGTGCCAGCAGCCAAGTCGGGGGAACTAATGAAAAACTGTTTTTT
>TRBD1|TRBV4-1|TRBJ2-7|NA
CASSPGQGASYEQYF
TGCGCCAGCAGCCCAGGACAGGGAGCCTCCTACGAGCAGTACTTC
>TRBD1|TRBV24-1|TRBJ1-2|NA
CATSGNRGYGYTF
TGTGCCACCAGTGGAAACAGGGGGTATGGCTACACCTTC
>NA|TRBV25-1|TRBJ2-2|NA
CASSDPLTGELFF
TGTGCCAGCAGTGACCCACTCACCGGGGAGCTGTTTTTT
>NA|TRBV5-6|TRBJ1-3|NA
CASSLQGLGTIYF
TGTGCCAGCAGCTTGCAGGGCCTAGGGACCATATATTTT
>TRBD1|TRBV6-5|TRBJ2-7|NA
CASKPGQGYYEQYF
TGTGCCAGCAAGCCGGGACAGGGATACTACGAGCAGTACTTC
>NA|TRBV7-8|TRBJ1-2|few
CASSPSGTNYGYTF
TGTGCCAGCAGCCCAAGCGGGACTAACTATGGCTACACCTTC
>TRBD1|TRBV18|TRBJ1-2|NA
CASSPDRNNYGYTF
TGTGCCAGCTCCCCGGACAGGAATAACTATGGCTACACCTTC
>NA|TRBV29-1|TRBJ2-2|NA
CSVRGQRNTGELFF
TGCAGCGTCCGTGGACAGAGGAACACCGGGGAGCTGTTTTTT
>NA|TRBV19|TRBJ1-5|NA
CASKTGGGQPQHF
TGTGCCAGTAAGACCGGGGGTGGACAGCCCCAGCATTTT
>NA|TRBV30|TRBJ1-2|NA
CAWERAGRQNYGYTF
TGTGCCTGGGAGAGGGCAGGACGTCAGAACTATGGCTACACCTTC
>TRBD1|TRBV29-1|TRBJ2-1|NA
CSVRQGFFNEQFF
TGCAGCGTGCGACAGGGGTTTTTTAATGAGCAGTTCTTC
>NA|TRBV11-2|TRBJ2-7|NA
CASSLDLWGAYEQYF
TGTGCCAGCAGCTTAGATTTGTGGGGGGCCTACGAGCAGTACTTC
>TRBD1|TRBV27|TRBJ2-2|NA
CASSLGTGGGELFF
TGTGCCAGCAGTCTCGGGACAGGGGGCGGTGAGCTGTTTTTT
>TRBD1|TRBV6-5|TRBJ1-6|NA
CASSYGAGGHSPLHF
TGTGCCAGCAGTTACGGCGCAGGGGGCCATTCACCCCTCCACTTT
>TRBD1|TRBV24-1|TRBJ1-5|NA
CATSDLRQGAGNQPQHF
TGTGCCACCAGTGATTTGAGGCAGGGGGCAGGCAATCAGCCCCAGCATTTT
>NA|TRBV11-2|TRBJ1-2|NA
CASSLEFGGYGYTF
TGTGCCAGCAGCTTAGAATTCGGCGGGTATGGCTACACCTTC
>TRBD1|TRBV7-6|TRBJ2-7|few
CASSSITGASSYEQYF
TGTGCCAGCAGCAGCATTACAGGGGCGAGCTCCTACGAGCAGTACTTC
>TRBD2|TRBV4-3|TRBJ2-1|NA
CASSQVAGGLVWNEQFF
TGCGCCAGCAGCCAAGTCGCGGGGGGGCTCGTTTGGAATGAGCAGTTCTTC
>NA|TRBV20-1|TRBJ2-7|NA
CSASFPRAPYEQYF
TGCAGTGCTAGTTTCCCGCGGGCCCCCTACGAGCAGTACTTC
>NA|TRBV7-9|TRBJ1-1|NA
CASSRSGTEAFF
TGTGCCAGCAGCCGCTCGGGTACTGAAGCTTTCTTT
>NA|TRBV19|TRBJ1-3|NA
CASKRAGNTIYF
TGTGCCAGTAAGCGGGCTGGAAACACCATATATTTT
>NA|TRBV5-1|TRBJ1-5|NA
CASSPHNQPQHF
TGCGCCAGCAGCCCCCACAATCAGCCCCAGCATTTT
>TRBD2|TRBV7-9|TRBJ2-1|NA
CASTLSGGSYNEQFF
TGTGCCAGCACTCTAAGCGGGGGGTCCTACAATGAGCAGTTCTTC
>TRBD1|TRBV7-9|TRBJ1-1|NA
CASSLEQGGLEAFF
TGTGCCAGCAGCTTAGAACAGGGGGGGCTTGAAGCTTTCTTT
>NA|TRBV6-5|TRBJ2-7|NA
CASSRDSATLYEQYF
TGTGCCAGCAGCCGAGACAGCGCCACCCTCTACGAGCAGTACTTC
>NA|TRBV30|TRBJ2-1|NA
CAWSGGYNEQFF
TGTGCCTGGAGTGGCGGATACAATGAGCAGTTCTTC
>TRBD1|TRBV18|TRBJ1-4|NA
CASSSDRVGKLFF
TGTGCCAGCTCATCTGACAGGGTGGGAAAACTGTTTTTT
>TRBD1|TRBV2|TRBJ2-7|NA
CASGDRGLGEQYF
TGTGCCAGCGGGGACAGGGGGCTAGGCGAGCAGTACTTC
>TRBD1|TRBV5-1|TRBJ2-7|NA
CASSLGDREVTEQYF
TGCGCCAGCAGCTTGGGGGACAGGGAAGTTACCGAGCAGTACTTC
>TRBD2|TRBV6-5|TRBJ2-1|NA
CASSLERGGIGEQFF
TGTGCCAGCAGTTTAGAACGGGGGGGCATCGGGGAGCAGTTCTTC
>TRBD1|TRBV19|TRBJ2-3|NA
CASSILRGQGTDTQYF
TGTGCCAGTAGTATATTGAGGGGACAGGGCACAGATACGCAGTATTTT
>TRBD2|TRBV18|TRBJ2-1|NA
CASSPGGDLYNEQFF
TGTGCCAGCTCACCGGGAGGGGACCTCTACAATGAGCAGTTCTTC
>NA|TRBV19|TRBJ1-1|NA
CASSAGGFTEAFF
TGTGCCAGTAGCGCGGGGGGATTCACTGAAGCTTTCTTT